This T cell receptor (beta chain) derives from a study of blood T cell repertoires in COVID-19 (dated by TCRdb to 2020 to 2021). Background on the whole study: The collaborator samples originated in the United States, Italy and Spain and spanned the acute and convalescent phases of COVID-19. The samples were drawn from two sources: the first 160 participants of the ongoing ImmuneRACE study, and some 1,300 subjects contributed by 6 global collaborators. The repertoires were released in a freely available public database intended as a resource for research on the immune response to SARS-CoV-2. Deeply sampled blood TCRbeta repertoires from subjects exposed to, actively infected with, or recovered from COVID-19 were included in the dataset. Where available, HLA class I and class II types were obtained from metadata supplied by the sample provider rather than from assay-based typing. The material from the prospective study consisted of cDNA or gDNA derived from T cells, B-cell-depleted T cells, or PBMCs. Sample metadata almost always included a de-identified subject ID, COVID-19 status, age in years and sex.

Collaborating institutions collected whole blood in K2EDTA tubes following their own protocols. For TCRbeta analysis, collaborator samples were shipped as frozen whole blood, as isolated PBMCs, or as DNA extracted from either sample type. Concerning this clone: The antigen it binds to is not known. Per-nucleotide qualities are absent, and no much larger clonotype sits a single base away.

Results and caveats for the whole study, not just this receptor: Clinical and demographic metadata were provided uncurated, with the amount varying by source and participant.

TCRbeta CDR3 regions were amplified from genomic DNA by means of the immunoSEQ Assay, a bias-controlled multiplex PCR. The study's own analysis went as follows. Nucleated cell counts per sample were estimated from amplification of reference gene primers within the assay. Sequence reads were collapsed and filtered to measure the absolute abundance of every unique TCRbeta CDR3 rearrangement. For each sample, productive Simpson clonality was calculated by taking the square root of Simpson's diversity index across productive rearrangements. TCRdb re-hosts the immuneACCESS table, in-frame sequences only. Its copies lack some clones; in the studies checked, an unresolved V gene accounts for under half of them, and the cause for the rest is not known. For V, J and clone size, that table is used; D and trimming come from the DNA. Present in this sample are around 72,000 clones, roughly 80% of which were seen just once. 15% to 20% of the sample is in the top ten clones.

From the cysteine up to the phenylalanine, the CDR3 has a length of 13 residues. Only the CDR3 region is kept as DNA, spanning 39 bases read in frame from base 1. V and J are truncated by 9 bases and 6 bases respectively, leaving an intervening sequence of 15 bases. CDR1 and CDR2, looked up from the germline V gene, are SGHTA and FQGNSA. Sequenced sample: peripheral blood. The V and J genes are TRBV7-2 and TRBJ2-1; TRBD2 is possibly the D segment (5 matching bases). This TCR derives from an elderly woman with acute or convalescent COVID-19. The nucleotides read TGTGCCAGTGCTGGGAGAAGTTTCAATGAGCAGTTCTTC. Its translation is CASAGRSFNEQFF.